These 10 T cell receptor beta chains came from one sample sequenced in a study of blood T cell repertoires in COVID-19. Method: immunoSEQ multiplex PCR; TCRdb's copy keeps in-frame clones and lacks some. The profile shows approximately 270,000 clones, roughly 90% of them singletons. The sequencing sample was made of PBMCs or T cells enriched from blood (not recorded which). The receptors come from a woman aged 60 to 75 who had recovered from COVID-19.

V gene TRBV30 combines with J gene TRBJ2-2; 10 nucleotides line up with TRBD1. CDR1 GTSNPN and CDR2 SVGIG come from the germline V gene (reference sequence). The trim removed 5 bases at V and 6 bases at J, leaving 9 bases unmatched. The CDR3 is 15 amino acids. CDR3 protein: CAWVAGQGVAGELFF. The CDR3 bases are TGTGCCTGGGTTGCCGGACAGGGGGTCGCCGGGGAGCTGTTTTTT.

The CDR3 DNA sequence: TGTGCCAGCAGGGGCCCAACTAATGAAAAACTGTTTTTT. This encodes CASRGPTNEKLFF. The V gene is TRBV25-1, the J gene TRBJ1-4, with D unclear. With 6 bases removed from V and 0 bases from J, the gap between germline ends came to 5 bases. Germline assignment: CDR1 MGHDK and CDR2 SYGVNS. The CDR3 totals 13 residues. Complete variable domain (other parts from reference TRBV25-1 and TRBJ1-4): EADIYQTPRYLVIGTGKKITLECSQTMGHDKMYWYQQDPGMELHLIHYSYGVNSTEKGDLSSESTVSRIRTEHFPLTLESARPSHTSQYLCASRGPTNEKLFFGSGTQLSVL.

This clone was recorded once. The chain employs TRBV5-1 and TRBJ2-2; 11 nucleotides align to TRBD2. This CDR3 has 16 residues. V shed 2 bases, J shed 5 bases, and the junction held 5 bases outside the gene matches. Germline loops: CDR1 SGHRS, CDR2 YFSETQ. CDR3 coding DNA: TGCGCCAGCAGCTTACTAGCGGGGGATATAACCGGGGAGCTGTTTTTT. As protein: CASSLLAGDITGELFF.

The chain employs TRBV4-2 and TRBJ2-1; 8 bases fit TRBD1. V dropped 3 bases and J dropped 4; count of bases not matched to a gene: 11. The CDR3 sequence is 17 residues long. The germline gives CDR1 LGHNA, CDR2 YNFKEQ. Here the CDR3 reads CASSQVAGTGLYNEQFF. In DNA, the CDR3 is TGTGCCAGCAGCCAGGTCGCCGGGACAGGCTTGTACAATGAGCAGTTCTTC.

DNA for the CDR3: TGTGCCAGCAGTAATTTTATGGACAGGCTGTCTAATTCACCCCTCCACTTT. This gives the protein CASSNFMDRLSNSPLHF. The chain uses TRBV2 and TRBJ1-6; 7 positions agree with TRBD1. CDR1 is SNHLY, CDR2 FYNNEI, per germline. J gave up 6 bases and V 5 bases, and 13 bases lay outside the gene matches. The CDR3 has 17 residues. The whole variable domain, remainder taken from reference TRBV2 and TRBJ1-6, is EPEVTQTPSHQVTQMGQEVILRCVPISNHLYFYWYRQILGQKVEFLVSFYNNEISEKSEIFDDQFSVERPDGSNFTLKIRSTKLEDSAMYFCASSNFMDRLSNSPLHFGNGTRLTVT.

The V gene is TRBV15, the J gene TRBJ2-7; D remains ambiguous. The CDR3 spans 17 residues. Germline CDR1 LNHNV, CDR2 YYDKDF (reference sequence). The V gene lost 5 bases and the J gene lost 3 bases, with 23 bases spanning the gap. The CDR3 coding sequence is TGTGCCACCAGCTCCTCGACCCTACTAAATACGCACTACGAGCAGTACTTC. It translates to CATSSSTLLNTHYEQYF. The whole variable domain, filled in from reference TRBV15 and TRBJ2-7, reads DAMVIQNPRYQVTQFGKPVTLSCSQTLNHNVMYWYQQKSSQAPKLLFHYYDKDFNNEADTPDNFQSRRPNTSFCFLDIRSPGLGDTAMYLCATSSSTLLNTHYEQYFGPGTRLTVT.

The J gene is TRBJ1-2, the V gene TRBV5-1, with 9 bases lining up with TRBD1. V lost 3 bases, J lost 3 bases, and 6 bases stayed unmatched. In germline, CDR1 is SGHRS, CDR2 YFSETQ. This CDR3 contains 15 residues. The CDR3: CASSSGTGLDYGYTF. CDR3 coding DNA: TGCGCCAGCAGCTCCGGGACAGGGTTGGACTATGGCTACACCTTC.

The chain has TRBV6-5 and TRBJ2-7; weak D call: TRBD1 (5 bases). Trimming took 7 bases from V and 2 from J, leaving 9 bases between them. The germline V gene has CDR1 MNHEY and CDR2 SVGAGI. The CDR3 covers 12 residues. The chain's CDR3 is CASKRGPYEQYF. CDR3 sequence (DNA): TGTGCCAGCAAAAGGGGTCCCTACGAGCAGTACTTC.

Remarks on this clone: Other DNA sequences from this sample encode an identical CDR3 as well. This sequence joins TRBV7-8 and TRBJ2-1; 8 bases agree with TRBD2. J was trimmed by 2 bases and V by 5 bases; bases with no gene match: 5. Looked up from germline, CDR1 is SGHVS and CDR2 is FQNEAQ. This CDR3 contains 15 residues. CDR3 nucleotide sequence: TGTGCCAGCAGCATAATAGCGGGAACCTACAATGAGCAGTTCTTC. Translated, it gives CASSIIAGTYNEQFF. Drawing the rest from reference TRBV7-8 and TRBJ2-1, the complete variable domain is GAGVSQSPRYKVAKRGQDVALRCDPISGHVSLFWYQQALGQGPEFLTYFQNEAQLDKSGLPSDRFFAERPEGSVSTLKIQRTQQEDSAVYLCASSIIAGTYNEQFFGPGTRLTVL.

The rearrangement uses TRBV7-9 and TRBJ2-7; weak D call: TRBD1 (5 bases). This CDR3 is 15 amino acids long. In germline, CDR1 is SEHNR, CDR2 FQNEAQ (reference sequence). V was cut by 4 bases and J by 3 bases, with 16 bases left in between. Written as DNA, the CDR3 is TGTGCCAGCAGCTCTAAGGGGTCTAACTACTACGAGCAGTACTTC. This gives the protein CASSSKGSNYYEQYF. Together with reference TRBV7-9 and TRBJ2-7, the CDR3 gives the full variable domain: DTGVSQNPRHKITKRGQNVTFRCDPISEHNRLYWYRQTLGQGPEFLTYFQNEAQLEKSRLLSDRFSAERPKGSFSTLEIQRTEQGDSAMYLCASSSKGSNYYEQYFGPGTRLTVT.